Each of the 12 T cell receptor beta chains below was sequenced from the same sample in a study of blood T cell repertoires in COVID-19. TCRdb's copy holds only in-frame clones and misses some; the assay was immunoSEQ multiplex PCR. This repertoire shows 300,000 to 400,000 clones, 91% found once; its top ten account for 2.5% to 4%. Specimen: peripheral blood. These TCRs come from a woman aged 18 to 35 who had recovered from COVID-19.

The genes are TRBV19 and TRBJ2-1; 7 nucleotides align to TRBD1. CDR1 is LNHDA, CDR2 SQIVND, per germline (reference sequence). V trimming: 3 bases; J trimming: 6 bases; junction bases outside the gene matches: 5. The CDR3 sequence is 14 residues long. In nucleotides, the CDR3 is TGTGCCAGTAGTATCACAGGGGTCGGCAATGAGCAGTTCTTC. This gives the protein CASSITGVGNEQFF. The full variable domain, with the rest looked up from reference TRBV19 and TRBJ2-1, is DGGITQSPKYLFRKEGQNVTLSCEQNLNHDAMYWYRQDPGQGLRLIYYSQIVNDFQKGDIAEGYSVSREKKESFPLTVTSAQKNPTAFYLCASSITGVGNEQFFGPGTRLTVL.

The chain couples TRBV9 to TRBJ1-1; no clear D. Germline assignment: CDR1 SGDLS and CDR2 YYNGEE. The CDR3 contains 13 residues. The V gene lost 0 bases and the J gene lost 3 bases, with 6 bases spanning the gap. CDR3 sequence (DNA): TGTGCCAGCAGCGTAGGTCCGGACACTGAAGCTTTCTTT. It encodes CASSVGPDTEAFF.

The rearrangement joins TRBV4-3 to TRBJ2-3, with 11 nucleotides matching TRBD2. CDR3 length equals 17 residues. Germline V gene sequence: CDR1 LGHNA, CDR2 YSLEER. Trimming took 0 bases from V and 5 from J; bases not matched to a gene: 7. The CDR3 coding sequence is TGCGCCAGCAGCCAAGATTCTCTAGCGGGAGGTGTAGATACGCAGTATTTT. Translated: CASSQDSLAGGVDTQYF.

The V gene is TRBV9, the J gene TRBJ1-2; D gene ambiguous. V was shortened by 2 bases and J by 8 bases, with 10 bases between the two germline ends. This CDR3 has 12 residues. CDR1 SGDLS and CDR2 YYNGEE come from the germline V gene. CDR3 loop: CASSVDRGGYTF. CDR3 nucleotide sequence: TGTGCCAGCAGCGTGGATCGAGGGGGCTACACCTTC.

The chain couples TRBV19 to TRBJ1-2; the D gene is possibly TRBD1 (6 bases). The CDR3 contains 15 residues. Germline values: CDR1 LNHDA, CDR2 SQIVND (reference sequence). V shed 3 bases and J shed 8 bases, with 19 bases lying between them. The CDR3 reads CASSIRDTTHGGYTF. The CDR3 coding sequence is TGTGCCAGTAGTATCCGGGACACTACCCATGGCGGCTACACCTTC.

A word on this clone: The sample holds other DNA sequences that translate to the same CDR3. The chain is built from TRBV20-1 and TRBJ1-2; TRBD1 is a possible D gene (6 bases). This CDR3 is built from 11 residues. The germline V gene encodes CDR1 DFQATT and CDR2 SNEGSKA (reference sequence). V lost 6 bases and J 2 bases, leaving 7 bases between the germline ends. In DNA form, the CDR3 reads TGCAGTGCAGGACAGAACTATGGCTACACCTTC. The encoded protein is CSAGQNYGYTF.

This clone has just one count. The CDR3 reads CASSLAGQLNSGNTIYF. The DNA of the CDR3 is TGTGCCAGCAGCTTGGCCGGACAGTTAAACTCTGGAAACACCATATATTTT. The V call is TRBV5-5, the J call TRBJ1-3; possible D gene TRBD1, 6 bases. Germline CDR1 SGHKS, CDR2 YYEKEE (reference sequence). The CDR3 loop spans 17 amino acids. V gave up 0 bases and J gave up 0 bases, with 13 bases separating them.

This chain uses TRBV19 with TRBJ2-1; 8 bases are shared with TRBD1. Germline V gene data show CDR1 as LNHDA and CDR2 as SQIVND (reference sequence). The CDR3 is 14 amino acids. The J segment lost 8 bases and the V segment lost 2 bases, leaving 5 bases of the junction unmatched. CDR3 nucleotide sequence: TGTGCCAGTAGTATAATCGGACAGGGCCATGAGCAGTTCTTC. This codes for CASSIIGQGHEQFF.

V gene TRBV6-5 combines with J gene TRBJ1-2, with 8 bases that match TRBD1. CDR1 MNHEY and CDR2 SVGAGI come from the germline V gene. The CDR3 extends over 13 amino acids. Trimming cost V 4 bases and J 4 bases; bases outside gene matches: 2. The CDR3 is CASSSQGGYGYTF. DNA of the CDR3: TGTGCCAGCAGTTCACAGGGGGGCTATGGCTACACCTTC.

V and J are TRBV7-9 and TRBJ2-5, with TRBD1 matching 10 bases. CDR1 and CDR2 (germline): SEHNR, FQNEAQ (reference sequence). The trim removed 5 bases at V and 5 bases at J, leaving 8 bases unmatched. CDR3 length: 15 amino acids. The CDR3 loop is CASSQTGGFGETQYF. CDR3 DNA sequence: TGTGCCAGCAGCCAGACAGGGGGCTTCGGGGAGACCCAGTACTTC.

In its sample, this clone was seen once. The chain is built from TRBV29-1 and TRBJ1-1, with a tentative D call TRBD1 (5 bases). The germline gives CDR1 SQVTM, CDR2 ANQGSEA. V gave up 6 bases and J gave up 5 bases, with 16 bases separating them. The CDR3 is made up of 13 amino acids. The CDR3: CSVGTRPGTEAFF. CDR3 nucleotides: TGCAGCGTCGGAACGAGGCCAGGGACTGAAGCTTTCTTT.

J is TRBJ1-1 and V is TRBV2; D remains ambiguous. The CDR3 runs to 11 residues. CDR1 SNHLY and CDR2 FYNNEI come from the germline V gene. Trimming pared 9 bases from V and 7 bases from J, leaving 12 bases between. The CDR3 loop reads CASSYAGEAFF. DNA for the CDR3: TGTGCCAGTTCATATGCGGGTGAAGCTTTCTTT.